This TCR beta chain was sequenced during a study of blood T cell repertoires in COVID-19. As for the study in general: There were acute and convalescent COVID-19 samples, and they came from the United States, Italy and Spain. Sources were T cells, B-cell-depleted T cells, or PBMCs; the material itself was cDNA or gDNA.

Per the original methods: For nucleated cells, counts were estimated from reference gene primer amplification. The data were produced by immunoSEQ multiplex PCR, yet TCRdb's version contains in-frame clones alone and is incomplete. The V and J calls and clone size were taken over from that table, and D and trimming were inferred from the DNA. The sample lists about 300,000 clones, around 84% occurring once. The ends were cut back, 0 bases at V and 10 bases at J, with 12 bases in the middle. The V gene's germline CDR1 is SQVTM and CDR2 ANQGSEA. The CDR3 is 12 amino acids. The genes are TRBV29-1 and TRBJ1-1, with D possibly TRBD1 on 6 matching bases. The clonotype was recovered from a man aged 70-80 years with acute or convalescent COVID-19. Input material: peripheral blood. CDR3 sequence: CSVEDRRGGAFF. The CDR3 DNA follows: TGCAGCGTTGAAGATAGGAGGGGGGGAGCTTTCTTT.